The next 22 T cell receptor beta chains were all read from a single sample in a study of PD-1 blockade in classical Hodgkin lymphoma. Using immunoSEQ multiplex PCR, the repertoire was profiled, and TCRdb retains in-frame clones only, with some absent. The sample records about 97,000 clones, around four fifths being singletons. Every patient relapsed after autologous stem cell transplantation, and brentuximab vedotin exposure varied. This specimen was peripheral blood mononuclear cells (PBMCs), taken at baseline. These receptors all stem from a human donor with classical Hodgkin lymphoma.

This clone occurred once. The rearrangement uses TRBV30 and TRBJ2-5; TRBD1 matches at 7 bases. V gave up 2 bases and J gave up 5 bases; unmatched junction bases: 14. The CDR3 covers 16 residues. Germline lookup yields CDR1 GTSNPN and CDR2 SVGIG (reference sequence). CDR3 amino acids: CAWSPPHRGLRETQYF. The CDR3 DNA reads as TGTGCCTGGAGTCCACCCCACAGGGGCCTGCGGGAGACCCAGTACTTC.

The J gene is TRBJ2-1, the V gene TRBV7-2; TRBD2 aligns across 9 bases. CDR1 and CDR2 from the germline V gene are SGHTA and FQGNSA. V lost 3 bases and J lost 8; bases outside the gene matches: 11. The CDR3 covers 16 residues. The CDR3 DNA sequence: TGTGCCAGCAGCTTTGCCGGGACTAGCTGGGCGGATGAGCAGTTCTTC. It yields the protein CASSFAGTSWADEQFF.

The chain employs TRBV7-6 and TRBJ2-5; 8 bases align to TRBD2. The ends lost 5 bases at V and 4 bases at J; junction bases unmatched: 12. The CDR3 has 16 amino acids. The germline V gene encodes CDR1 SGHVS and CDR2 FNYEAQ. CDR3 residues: CASSSTAGESPETQYF. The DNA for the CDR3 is TGTGCCAGCAGCAGTACAGCGGGAGAGTCGCCAGAGACCCAGTACTTC. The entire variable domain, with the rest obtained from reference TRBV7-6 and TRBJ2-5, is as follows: GAGVSQSPRYKVTKRGQDVALRCDPISGHVSLYWYRQALGQGPEFLTYFNYEAQQDKSGLPNDRFSAERPEGSISTLTIQRTEQRDSAMYRCASSSTAGESPETQYFGPGTRLLVL.

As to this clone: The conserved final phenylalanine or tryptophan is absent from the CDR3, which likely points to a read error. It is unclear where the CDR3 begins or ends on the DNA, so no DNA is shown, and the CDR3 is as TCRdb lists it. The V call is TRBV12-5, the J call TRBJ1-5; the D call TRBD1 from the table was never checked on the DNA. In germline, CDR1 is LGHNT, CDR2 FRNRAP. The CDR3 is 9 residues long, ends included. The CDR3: CASGLPQGV.

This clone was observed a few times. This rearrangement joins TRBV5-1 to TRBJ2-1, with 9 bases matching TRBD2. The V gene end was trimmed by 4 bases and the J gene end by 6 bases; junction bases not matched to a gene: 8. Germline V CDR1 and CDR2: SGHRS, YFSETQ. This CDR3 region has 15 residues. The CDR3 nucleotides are TGCGCCAGCAGCACGGTAGCGGGAGTCCTCAATGAGCAGTTCTTC. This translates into CASSTVAGVLNEQFF.

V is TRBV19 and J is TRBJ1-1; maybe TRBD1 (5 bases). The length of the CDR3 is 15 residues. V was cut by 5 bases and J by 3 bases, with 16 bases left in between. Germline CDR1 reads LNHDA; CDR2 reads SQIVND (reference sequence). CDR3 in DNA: TGTGCCAGTAGTGATCTGTTCAGAGGGGACACTGAAGCTTTCTTT. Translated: CASSDLFRGDTEAFF.

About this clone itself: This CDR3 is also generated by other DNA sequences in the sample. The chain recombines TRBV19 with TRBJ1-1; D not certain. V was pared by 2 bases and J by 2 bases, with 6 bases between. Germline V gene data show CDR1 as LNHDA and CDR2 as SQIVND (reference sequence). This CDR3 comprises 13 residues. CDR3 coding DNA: TGTGCCAGTAGTATATTGGGTAACACTGAAGCTTTCTTT. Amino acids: CASSILGNTEAFF.

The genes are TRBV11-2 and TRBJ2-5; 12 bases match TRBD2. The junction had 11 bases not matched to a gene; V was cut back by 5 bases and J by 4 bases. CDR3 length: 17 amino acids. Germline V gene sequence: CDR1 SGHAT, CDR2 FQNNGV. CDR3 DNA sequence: TGTGCCAGCAGCCCCGGCCCTAGCGGGAGGGCGGGAGAGACCCAGTACTTC. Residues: CASSPGPSGRAGETQYF.

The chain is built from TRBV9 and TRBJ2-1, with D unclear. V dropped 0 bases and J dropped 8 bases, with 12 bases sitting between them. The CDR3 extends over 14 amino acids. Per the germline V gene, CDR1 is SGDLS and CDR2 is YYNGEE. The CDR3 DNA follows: TGTGCCAGCAGCGTAGAAGATAGCCGCGATGAGCAGTTCTTC. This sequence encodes CASSVEDSRDEQFF.

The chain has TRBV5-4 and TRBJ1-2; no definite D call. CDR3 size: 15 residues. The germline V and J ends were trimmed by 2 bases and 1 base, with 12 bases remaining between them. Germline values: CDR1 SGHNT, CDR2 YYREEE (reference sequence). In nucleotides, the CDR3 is TGTGCCAGCAGCTTAGGGTTGGGTATTAACTATGGCTACACCTTC. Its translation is CASSLGLGINYGYTF.

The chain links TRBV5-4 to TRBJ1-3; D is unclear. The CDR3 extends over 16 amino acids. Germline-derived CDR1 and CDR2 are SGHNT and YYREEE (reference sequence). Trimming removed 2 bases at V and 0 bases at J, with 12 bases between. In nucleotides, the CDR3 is TGTGCCAGCAGCTTTGGGCCCTTGAGCTCTGGAAACACCATATATTTT. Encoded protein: CASSFGPLSSGNTIYF.

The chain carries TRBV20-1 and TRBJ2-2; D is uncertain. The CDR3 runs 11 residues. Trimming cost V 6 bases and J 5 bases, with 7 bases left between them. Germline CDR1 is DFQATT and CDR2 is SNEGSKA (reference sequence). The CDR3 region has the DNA TGCAGTGCGGGGTGGACCGGGGAGCTGTTTTTT. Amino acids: CSAGWTGELFF.

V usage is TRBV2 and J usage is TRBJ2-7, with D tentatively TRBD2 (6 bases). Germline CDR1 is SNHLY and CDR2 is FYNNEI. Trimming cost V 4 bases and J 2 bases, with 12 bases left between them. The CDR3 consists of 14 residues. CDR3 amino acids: CASSAPGVPYEQYF. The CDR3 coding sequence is TGTGCCAGCAGTGCTCCGGGGGTTCCCTACGAGCAGTACTTC.

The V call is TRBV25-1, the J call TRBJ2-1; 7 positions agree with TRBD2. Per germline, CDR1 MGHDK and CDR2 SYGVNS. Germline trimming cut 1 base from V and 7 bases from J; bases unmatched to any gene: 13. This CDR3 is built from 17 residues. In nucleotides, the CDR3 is TGTGCCAGCAGTGAATCCCGAAGGGTAGCGGGCATGAATGAGCAGTTCTTC. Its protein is CASSESRRVAGMNEQFF. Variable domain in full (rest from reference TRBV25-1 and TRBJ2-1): EADIYQTPRYLVIGTGKKITLECSQTMGHDKMYWYQQDPGMELHLIHYSYGVNSTEKGDLSSESTVSRIRTEHFPLTLESARPSHTSQYLCASSESRRVAGMNEQFFGPGTRLTVL.

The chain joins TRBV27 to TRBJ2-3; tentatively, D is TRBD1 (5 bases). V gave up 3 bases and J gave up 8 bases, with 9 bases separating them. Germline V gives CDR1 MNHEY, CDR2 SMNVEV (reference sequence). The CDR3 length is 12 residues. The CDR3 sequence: CASSLKGRTQYF. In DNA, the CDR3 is TGTGCCAGCAGTTTGAAGGGGCGTACGCAGTATTTT.

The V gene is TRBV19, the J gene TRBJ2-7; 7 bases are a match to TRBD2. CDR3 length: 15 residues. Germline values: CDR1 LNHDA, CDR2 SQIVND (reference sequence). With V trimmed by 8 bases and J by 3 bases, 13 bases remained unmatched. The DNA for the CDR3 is TGTGCCAGTTCCTCCAATCGAGCGGGAAGCTACGAGCAGTACTTC. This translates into CASSSNRAGSYEQYF.

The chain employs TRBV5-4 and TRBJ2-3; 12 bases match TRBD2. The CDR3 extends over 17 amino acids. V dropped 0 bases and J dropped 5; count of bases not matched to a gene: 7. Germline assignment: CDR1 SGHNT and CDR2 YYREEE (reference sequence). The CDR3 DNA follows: TGTGCCAGCAGCTTGGGGGCTAGCGGGAGGGCCCGAGATACGCAGTATTTT. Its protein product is CASSLGASGRARDTQYF.

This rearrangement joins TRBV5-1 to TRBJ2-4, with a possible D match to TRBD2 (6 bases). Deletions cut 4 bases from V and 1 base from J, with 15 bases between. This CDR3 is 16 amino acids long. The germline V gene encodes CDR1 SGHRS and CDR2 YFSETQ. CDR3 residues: CASSPYPRGAKNIQYF. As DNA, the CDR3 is TGCGCCAGCAGCCCATACCCCCGGGGGGCCAAAAACATTCAGTACTTC.

CDR3 amino acids: CASSFGQDTGELFF. CDR3 DNA sequence: TGTGCCAGCAGCTTCGGACAGGACACCGGGGAGCTGTTTTTT. The V and J genes are TRBV5-4 and TRBJ2-2; 7 positions agree with TRBD1. The CDR3 extends over 14 amino acids. J was trimmed by 3 bases and V by 2 bases; bases with no gene match: 1. CDR1 is SGHNT, CDR2 YYREEE, per germline (reference sequence).

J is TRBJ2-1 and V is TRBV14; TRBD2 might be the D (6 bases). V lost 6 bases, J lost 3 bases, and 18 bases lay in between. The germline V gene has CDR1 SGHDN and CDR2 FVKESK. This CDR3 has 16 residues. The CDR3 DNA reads TGTGCCAGCAGTCAGCGGACACTGACTAGCTACAATGAGCAGTTCTTC. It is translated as CASSQRTLTSYNEQFF.

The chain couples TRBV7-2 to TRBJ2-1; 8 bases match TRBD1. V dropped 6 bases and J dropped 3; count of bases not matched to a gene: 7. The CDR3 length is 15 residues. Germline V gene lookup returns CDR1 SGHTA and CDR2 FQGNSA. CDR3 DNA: TGTGCCAGCAGAACGACAGGGGAGAACTACAATGAGCAGTTCTTC. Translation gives CASRTTGENYNEQFF.

The CDR3 reads CASSPEGQPNTGELFF. The CDR3 DNA follows: TGTGCCAGCAGCCCCGAGGGACAGCCGAACACCGGGGAGCTGTTTTTT. This chain connects TRBV5-6 to TRBJ2-2, with 7 positions matching TRBD1. The CDR3 extends over 16 amino acids. CDR1 is SGHDT and CDR2 is YYEEEE in the germline V gene. Losses at the gene ends were 4 bases for V and 0 bases for J; bases not matched to a gene: 6.